The next 11 T cell receptor beta chains were all read from a single sample in a study of blood T cell repertoires in COVID-19. The table came from immunoSEQ multiplex PCR; TCRdb's copy has only in-frame clones and leaves some out. This sample carries about 170,000 clones, approximately 85% of them seen once, and the ten largest clones take roughly 1.3%. Sequencing was performed on peripheral blood. Receptors originate from a man aged 60 to 75 who had recovered from COVID-19.

This clone was picked up one time. This sequence joins TRBV30 and TRBJ2-4; D possibly corresponds to TRBD2 (5 bases). The CDR3 contains 14 residues. Trimming took 0 bases from V and 10 from J, leaving 16 bases between them. The germline CDR1 and CDR2 sequences are GTSNPN and SVGIG (reference sequence). CDR3 protein: CAWSVLVGEGIQYF. CDR3 DNA: TGTGCCTGGAGTGTATTGGTGGGAGAAGGGATTCAGTACTTC.

V gene TRBV7-2 combines with J gene TRBJ2-5; no clear D gene. V lost 2 bases, J lost 4 bases, and 14 bases lay in between. Germline V gene data show CDR1 as SGHTA and CDR2 as FQGNSA. The CDR3 covers 15 residues. The CDR3 is CASSLNLQSGETQYF. CDR3 in DNA: TGTGCCAGCAGCTTAAATCTACAGTCCGGAGAGACCCAGTACTTC.

This sequence joins TRBV5-1 and TRBJ2-3; TRBD2 matches at 13 bases. The V gene end was trimmed by 2 bases and the J gene end by 3 bases; junction bases not matched to a gene: 3. This CDR3 is 16 amino acids long. The germline gives CDR1 SGHRS, CDR2 YFSETQ. Here the CDR3 reads CASSLTSGGATDTQYF. Written as DNA, the CDR3 is TGCGCCAGCAGCTTAACTAGCGGGGGGGCAACAGATACGCAGTATTTT. Combining the CDR3 with reference TRBV5-1 and TRBJ2-3 gives the whole variable domain KAGVTQTPRYLIKTRGQQVTLSCSPISGHRSVSWYQQTPGQGLQFLFEYFSETQRNKGNFPGRFSGRQFSNSRSEMNVSTLELGDSALYLCASSLTSGGATDTQYFGPGTRLTVL.

This clone was counted only a few times. The V gene is TRBV19, the J gene TRBJ2-5, with D possibly being TRBD1 (6 bases). From germline, CDR1 is LNHDA and CDR2 SQIVND (reference sequence). The CDR3 extends over 16 amino acids. Deletions cut 0 bases from V and 1 base from J, with 12 bases between. The CDR3 DNA reads as TGTGCCAGTAGTATAGATGGGACACCCGCCCAAGAGACCCAGTACTTC. Protein: CASSIDGTPAQETQYF.

The chain uses TRBV6-5 and TRBJ1-2; D might be TRBD1 (5 bases). V dropped 6 bases and J dropped 3 bases, with 11 bases sitting between them. The CDR3 covers 13 residues. From germline, CDR1 is MNHEY and CDR2 SVGAGI. This chain's CDR3 is CASRLRDYYGYTF. DNA for the CDR3: TGTGCCAGCAGGCTACGGGACTACTATGGCTACACCTTC.

The chain recombines TRBV5-1 with TRBJ2-7; 12 nucleotides align to TRBD2. This CDR3 has 16 amino acids. Trimming cost V 4 bases and J 4 bases; bases outside gene matches: 9. Germline V gives CDR1 SGHRS, CDR2 YFSETQ. The CDR3 here is CASSGETSGGPYEQYF. The CDR3 nucleotides read TGCGCCAGCAGCGGAGAAACTAGCGGGGGGCCGTACGAGCAGTACTTC.

This chain uses TRBV7-8 with TRBJ2-7; TRBD2 aligns across 10 bases. The CDR3 length is 15 residues. Trimming took 5 bases from V and 1 from J; bases not matched to a gene: 5. Germline V gene lookup returns CDR1 SGHVS and CDR2 FQNEAQ. CDR3 loop: CASSLIAGGSYEQYF. In DNA form, the CDR3 reads TGTGCCAGCAGCCTGATAGCGGGGGGATCCTACGAGCAGTACTTC.

V and J are TRBV7-2 and TRBJ1-6, with D possibly being TRBD1 (5 bases). Germline V lookup: CDR1 SGHTA, CDR2 FQGNSA. The CDR3 is 15 residues long. V shed 5 bases and J shed 10 bases, with 18 bases lying between them. This CDR3 reads CASSRRVFGDSPLHF. CDR3 nucleotide sequence: TGTGCCAGCAGCCGCAGGGTTTTCGGAGACTCACCCCTCCACTTT. Supplemented by reference TRBV7-2 and TRBJ1-6, the full variable domain reads GAGVSQSPSNKVTEKGKDVELRCDPISGHTALYWYRQSLGQGLEFLIYFQGNSAPDKSGLPSDRFSAERTGGSVSTLTIQRTQQEDSAVYLCASSRRVFGDSPLHFGNGTRLTVT.

The rearrangement joins TRBV19 to TRBJ2-6, with 9 bases lining up with TRBD1. The CDR3 runs 18 residues. V shed 5 bases and J 3 bases; nucleotides not matched to a gene: 11. The V gene's germline CDR1 is LNHDA and CDR2 SQIVND (reference sequence). CDR3: CASSVAGQGVDGANVLTF. The CDR3 DNA follows: TGTGCCAGTAGTGTCGCGGGACAGGGTGTGGATGGGGCCAACGTCCTGACTTTC.

This clone was detected once. The chain is built from TRBV11-1 and TRBJ2-5; 8 bases fit TRBD2. The CDR3 has 16 amino acids. CDR1 and CDR2 (germline): SGHAT, FQDESV (reference sequence). The trim removed 1 base at V and 1 base at J, leaving 5 bases unmatched. CDR3 DNA sequence: TGTGCCAGCAGCTTAGGTGGCGGGGGGTTCCAAGAGACCCAGTACTTC. It yields the protein CASSLGGGGFQETQYF. Together with reference TRBV11-1 and TRBJ2-5, the CDR3 gives the full variable domain: EAEVAQSPRYKITEKSQAVAFWCDPISGHATLYWYRQILGQGPELLVQFQDESVVDDSQLPKDRFSAERLKGVDSTLKIQPAELGDSAMYLCASSLGGGGFQETQYFGPGTRLLVL.

The rearrangement uses TRBV30 and TRBJ1-2; 8 nucleotides line up with TRBD1. Germline CDR1 reads GTSNPN; CDR2 reads SVGIG (reference sequence). V dropped 7 bases and J dropped 3; count of bases not matched to a gene: 4. CDR3 size: 12 residues. As DNA, the CDR3 is TGTGCCTCTGCAGGGGGCGACTATGGCTACACCTTC. The encoded protein is CASAGGDYGYTF.